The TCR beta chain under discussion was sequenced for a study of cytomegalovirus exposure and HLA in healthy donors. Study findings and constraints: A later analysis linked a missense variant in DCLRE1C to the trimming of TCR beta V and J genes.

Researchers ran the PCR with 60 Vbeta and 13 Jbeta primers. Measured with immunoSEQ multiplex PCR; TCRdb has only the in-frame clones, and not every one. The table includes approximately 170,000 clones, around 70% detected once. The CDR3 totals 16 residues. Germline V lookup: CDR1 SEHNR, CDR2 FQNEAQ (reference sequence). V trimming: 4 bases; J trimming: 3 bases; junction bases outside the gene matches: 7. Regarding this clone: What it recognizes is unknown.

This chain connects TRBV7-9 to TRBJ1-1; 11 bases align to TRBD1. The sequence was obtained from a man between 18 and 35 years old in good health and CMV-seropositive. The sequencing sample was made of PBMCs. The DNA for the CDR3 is TGTGCCAGCAGCTCCGTAGGGGACAGGGGGGACACTGAAGCTTTCTTT. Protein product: CASSSVGDRGDTEAFF.